This T cell receptor (beta chain) was sequenced in a study of regulatory T cells in long-lasting Graves disease. The time point is: persistent/refractory GD, antithyroid drugs over 5 years with positive TRAb. PBMC RNA was the source of the TCR library. This clonotype was picked up a small number of times. With iRepertoire HTBI primers and Arm-PCR of CDR3 regions, TCR beta libraries were built. Each CDR3 protein gets one entry after TCRdb re-called the multiplex PCR reads with MiXCR. The table has 310,000 or so distinct CDR3 sequences, 20% seen once. Sequenced material: peripheral blood mononuclear cells (PBMCs), taken when the disease was refractory, from a patient treated with antithyroid drugs. This receptor was identified in a female donor with Graves disease.

The DNA of the CDR3 is TGCAGCGTTGAACTACAACCAGGACAGGGGACTACTTATGGCTACACCTTC. It encodes CSVELQPGQGTTYGYTF. The chain uses TRBV29-1 and TRBJ1-2, with 9 bases fitting TRBD1. Germline-derived CDR1 and CDR2 are SQVTM and ANQGSEA. V dropped 2 bases and J dropped 5; count of bases not matched to a gene: 15. The CDR3 spans 17 residues.